This T cell receptor (beta chain) was sequenced for a study of long-term antiretroviral therapy in people with HIV. Points from the study as a whole: HIV repertoires had narrower CDR3 length ranges than controls. Collection of the blood, which took place between the mid-2000s and the late 2010s, possibly occurred under older ART regimens. Clonal expansions arising prior to ART prevailed in the repertoire at every time point.

This CDR3 spans 16 amino acids. V lost 0 bases, J lost 3 bases, and 3 bases stayed unmatched. Germline CDR1 reads SGHVS; CDR2 reads FNYEAQ. With regard to this clone: Its antigen is unidentified.

Version v3.0 of the immunoSEQ assay was performed at survey level. Sequencing was intended to reach about 35,000-55,000 T-cell genomes per sample. The method was immunoSEQ multiplex PCR; TCRdb's version includes in-frame clones alone and lacks a portion of them. The sample consists of 16,000 or so clones, 85% of them appearing once. The source was unsorted PBMCs, collected 0.5 years after starting antiretroviral therapy. This TCR was sampled from a woman aged 40 to 50 with HIV. The V and J genes are TRBV7-6 and TRBJ2-1, with TRBD2 matching 9 bases. This chain's CDR3 is CASSLAGTSFYNEQFF. CDR3 nucleotide sequence: TGTGCCAGCAGCTTAGCCGGGACTAGCTTCTACAATGAGCAGTTCTTC.